One sample yielded the 19 T cell receptor beta chains listed below, sequenced in a study of shared clonotypes between healthy human individuals. Some clones are missing from TCRdb's copy, which holds only in-frame ones; the method was immunoSEQ multiplex PCR. The sample comprises 2,500,000 or so clones, 90% to 95% of which are singletons, and over 0.12% rests with the top ten. Sequenced input: naive CD4+ T cells sorted from blood. Documented subset: CD45RA+ positively selected. These receptors all come from a man aged 18 to 29 in good health.

The chain joins TRBV19 to TRBJ2-7; 7 bases fit TRBD2. Germline CDR1 is LNHDA and CDR2 is SQIVND (reference sequence). The CDR3 totals 15 residues. V lost 5 bases, J lost 0 bases, and 7 bases stayed unmatched. The CDR3 region has the DNA TGTGCCAGTAGTCCGGGAGGACTGAACTCCTACGAGCAGTACTTC. It encodes CASSPGGLNSYEQYF.

V usage is TRBV5-1 and J usage is TRBJ2-1, with no clear D. Trimming took off 3 bases at V and 7 bases at J, with 8 bases between the two ends. The CDR3 totals 12 residues. Germline loops: CDR1 SGHRS, CDR2 YFSETQ. The CDR3 loop reads CASSYGLNEQFF. Written as DNA, the CDR3 is TGCGCCAGCAGCTATGGTTTGAATGAGCAGTTCTTC. Looking up the rest from reference TRBV5-1 and TRBJ2-1 gives the full variable domain: KAGVTQTPRYLIKTRGQQVTLSCSPISGHRSVSWYQQTPGQGLQFLFEYFSETQRNKGNFPGRFSGRQFSNSRSEMNVSTLELGDSALYLCASSYGLNEQFFGPGTRLTVL.

The chain has TRBV30 and TRBJ1-4, with 8 positions matching TRBD1. J was trimmed by 7 bases and V by 2 bases; bases with no gene match: 3. The CDR3 runs to 13 residues. CDR1 GTSNPN and CDR2 SVGIG come from the germline V gene (reference sequence). This CDR3 is CAWSPDRGEKLFF. In nucleotides, the CDR3 is TGTGCCTGGAGTCCTGACAGGGGTGAAAAACTGTTTTTT.

The CDR3 DNA follows: TGTGCCAGCAGCTTCGACAGGAGATACGAGCAGTACTTC. Protein product: CASSFDRRYEQYF. The chain has TRBV7-2 and TRBJ2-7; the D gene is possibly TRBD1 (6 bases). Germline V gene lookup returns CDR1 SGHTA and CDR2 FQGNSA. V dropped 3 bases and J dropped 4 bases, with 10 bases sitting between them. This CDR3 spans 13 amino acids.

The chain recombines TRBV28 with TRBJ2-5; possibly TRBD1 for D (5 bases). V lost 2 bases and J lost 7, with 14 bases in between. The CDR3 sequence is 14 residues long. From germline, CDR1 is MDHEN and CDR2 SYDVKM. Here the CDR3 reads CASSLQQAVGTQYF. Written as DNA, the CDR3 is TGTGCCAGCAGTTTACAACAGGCCGTGGGGACCCAGTACTTC.

This rearrangement joins TRBV6-5 to TRBJ2-2; D possibly corresponds to TRBD2 (5 bases). The CDR3 runs to 13 residues. The germline V gene has CDR1 MNHEY and CDR2 SVGAGI. V lost 5 bases and J 1 base, leaving 5 bases between the germline ends. The CDR3: CASSAGNTGELFF. Written as DNA, the CDR3 is TGTGCCAGCAGTGCGGGGAACACCGGGGAGCTGTTTTTT.

The chain combines TRBV6-5 with TRBJ2-1, with a tentative D call TRBD2 (5 bases). Germline CDR1 is MNHEY and CDR2 is SVGAGI. The germline V and J ends were trimmed by 6 bases and 6 bases, with 15 bases remaining between them. The CDR3 spans 14 residues. CDR3 coding DNA: TGTGCCAGCAGACGAGGAGGCGCGGGCAATGAGCAGTTCTTC. This translates into CASRRGGAGNEQFF.

This chain joins TRBV4-3 and TRBJ2-3; 9 positions match TRBD2. CDR1 and CDR2 (germline): LGHNA, YSLEER. With 0 bases clipped from V and 5 bases from J, the junction kept 6 bases outside the gene matches. This CDR3 region has 16 residues. CDR3 sequence: CASSQDRAGGRDTQYF. The CDR3 region has the DNA TGCGCCAGCAGCCAAGATCGGGCGGGAGGGAGAGATACGCAGTATTTT.

This clone was counted once. The chain employs TRBV2 and TRBJ1-1; no definite D call. The CDR3 runs to 15 residues. Per the germline V gene, CDR1 is SNHLY and CDR2 is FYNNEI. V gave up 8 bases and J gave up 5 bases, with 21 bases separating them. The CDR3: CASVLEAGGRTEAFF. The CDR3 DNA reads as TGTGCCAGCGTTTTAGAAGCGGGCGGAAGGACTGAAGCTTTCTTT.

The genes are TRBV20-1 and TRBJ1-2; tentatively, D is TRBD1 (6 bases). The V gene lost 1 base and the J gene lost 6 bases, with 6 bases spanning the gap. CDR3 length equals 11 residues. Germline assignment: CDR1 DFQATT and CDR2 SNEGSKA (reference sequence). The CDR3 here is CSARGQDGYTF. The CDR3 DNA sequence: TGCAGTGCTAGAGGACAGGATGGCTACACCTTC.

With regard to this clone: The same CDR3 also results from other DNA sequences found in this sample. V is TRBV9 and J is TRBJ1-3; weak D call: TRBD1 (5 bases). Trimming shortened V by 2 bases and J by 4 bases, and 10 bases separated the two germline ends. In germline, CDR1 is SGDLS, CDR2 YYNGEE. The CDR3 length is 14 residues. Here the CDR3 reads CASSVDSTGNTIYF. CDR3 nucleotide sequence: TGTGCCAGCAGCGTCGACAGTACCGGAAACACCATATATTTT.

Note on this clone: The same CDR3 is also encoded by other DNA sequences in this sample. This chain joins TRBV7-2 and TRBJ2-2; D is unclear. In germline, CDR1 is SGHTA, CDR2 FQGNSA. The CDR3 totals 13 residues. The V end was cut by 6 bases, the J end by 5 bases, with 10 bases between. The CDR3 protein is CASSPLVTGELFF. The CDR3 DNA reads as TGTGCCAGCAGTCCTCTAGTAACCGGGGAGCTGTTTTTT.

V and J are TRBV30 and TRBJ2-2, with D perhaps TRBD2 (5 bases). Per germline, CDR1 GTSNPN and CDR2 SVGIG (reference sequence). V was trimmed by 4 bases and J by 6 bases, leaving 12 bases between them. CDR3 length equals 13 residues. The CDR3, as DNA: TGTGCCTGGACAACGGGGTCCGCCGGGGAGCTGTTTTTT. Its protein is CAWTTGSAGELFF.

This clone was picked up one time. CDR3 nucleotide sequence: TGTGCCAGCAGCTTTTCGGCCCTAGCTCTGGTACCAGATACGCAGTATTTT. Encoded protein: CASSFSALALVPDTQYF. The chain carries TRBV7-9 and TRBJ2-3; weak D call: TRBD2 (5 bases). The V end lost 3 bases, the J end lost 4 bases, and 20 bases lay between the germline ends. The CDR3 consists of 17 residues. Germline loops: CDR1 SEHNR, CDR2 FQNEAQ (reference sequence).

The chain has TRBV5-4 and TRBJ2-7, with D perhaps matching TRBD2 (6 bases). The V gene lost 2 bases and the J gene lost 2 bases, with 8 bases spanning the gap. The length of the CDR3 is 13 residues. Germline CDR1 SGHNT, CDR2 YYREEE (reference sequence). This CDR3 is CASSFAGPYEQYF. CDR3 bases: TGTGCCAGCAGCTTCGCGGGGCCCTACGAGCAGTACTTC.

V is TRBV5-1 and J is TRBJ2-5; the match to TRBD2 covers 15 bases. With V trimmed by 4 bases and J by 0 bases, 7 bases remained unmatched. The CDR3 consists of 18 residues. CDR1 and CDR2 (germline): SGHRS, YFSETQ. The CDR3 is CASSRGTSGGYNQETQYF. In DNA form, the CDR3 reads TGCGCCAGCAGCCGCGGGACTAGCGGGGGGTACAACCAAGAGACCCAGTACTTC.

A single count supports this clone. The chain links TRBV19 to TRBJ1-3; no reliable D call. Between the trimmed V and J ends, which lost 3 bases and 0 bases, there was a span of 9 bases. The CDR3 loop spans 15 amino acids. Germline lookup yields CDR1 LNHDA and CDR2 SQIVND (reference sequence). The CDR3 DNA reads as TGTGCCAGTAGTATGTTAACGAGCTCTGGAAACACCATATATTTT. Amino acid sequence: CASSMLTSSGNTIYF.

The J gene is TRBJ2-5, the V gene TRBV30; the match to TRBD1 covers 9 bases. Trimming removed 0 bases from V and 5 bases from J; junction bases left unmatched: 7. The CDR3 covers 15 residues. Germline CDR1 and CDR2: GTSNPN and SVGIG (reference sequence). The CDR3: CAWSVQGAKLETQYF. The CDR3 DNA follows: TGTGCCTGGAGTGTACAGGGGGCAAAGCTGGAGACCCAGTACTTC.

The J gene is TRBJ2-7, the V gene TRBV5-4; D tentatively reads TRBD1 or TRBD2 (6 bases each). From germline, CDR1 is SGHNT and CDR2 YYREEE (reference sequence). Trimming took 4 bases from V and 0 from J, leaving 14 bases between them. CDR3 size: 15 residues. CDR3 coding DNA: TGTGCCAGCAGCCCCGGGGGCTTAAGCTCCTACGAGCAGTACTTC. Its protein is CASSPGGLSSYEQYF.